The 21 T cell receptor beta chains reported below all come from one sample, sequenced in a study of CD8+CD57+ T cells in acquired aplastic anemia. Patients chosen for sequencing had CD8+CD57+ cells that had expanded, as shown by flow cytometry. The study profiled TCR beta VDJ and CDR3 using genomic DNA as template. Via MiXCR, TCRdb re-called the reads, giving one row per CDR3 protein. In the table there are about 260,000 distinct CDR3 sequences, approximately 80% of which are singletons. Sequencing was performed on sorted CD4+, CD8+, or CD8+CD57+ T cells (not recorded which) from PBMCs. The receptors here all came from a human donor with aplastic anemia.

Worth noting for this clonotype: At one of its ends the junction is not consistent with the germline gene, which may arise from a read error. The chain's CDR3 is CASSSADRAETHGYTF. The CDR3 DNA reads as TGTGCCAGCAGCTCAGCGGACAGGGCCGAGACGCATGGTTACACCTTC. This sequence joins TRBV7-8 and TRBJ1-2; TRBD1 agrees at 8 bases. The CDR3 runs to 16 residues. Germline CDR1 reads SGHVS; CDR2 reads FQNEAQ.

The chain links TRBV15 to TRBJ2-5, with D possibly being TRBD2 (6 bases). Between the trimmed V and J ends, which lost 6 bases and 2 bases, there was a span of 13 bases. The length of the CDR3 is 14 residues. Germline V lookup: CDR1 LNHNV, CDR2 YYDKDF (reference sequence). The CDR3 region is CATRNCSGQETQYF. In nucleotides, the CDR3 is TGTGCCACCAGGAACTGCAGCGGGCAAGAGACCCAGTACTTC.

This chain joins TRBV11-3 and TRBJ1-2, with a possible D match to TRBD1 (5 bases). CDR1 is SGHNT, CDR2 YENEEA, per germline. The CDR3 has 15 residues. With 0 bases removed from V and 6 bases from J, the gap between germline ends came to 14 bases. CDR3 loop: CASSLDLTAKDGYTF. For the CDR3, the DNA is TGTGCCAGCAGCTTAGATCTGACAGCGAAGGATGGCTACACCTTC.

The chain is built from TRBV14 and TRBJ2-1, with D perhaps given as TRBD1 or TRBD2 (5 bases each). CDR3 size: 14 residues. The V gene lost 5 bases and the J gene lost 11 bases, with 19 bases spanning the gap. Germline V CDR1 and CDR2: SGHDN, FVKESK. Here the CDR3 DNA reads TGTGCCAGCAGCAGGGGACCTTTACAAGAGAAGCAGTTCTTC. This sequence encodes CASSRGPLQEKQFF.

Concerning this clonotype itself: A read error may produce the germline difference seen at one junction end. The J gene is TRBJ2-4, the V gene TRBV2; 7 nucleotides match TRBD2. Germline V gene data show CDR1 as SNHLY and CDR2 as FYNNEI. CDR3 length: 12 residues. The CDR3 region is CASREAGNNQPF. The CDR3 bases are TGTGCCAGCAGAGAAGCGGGGAACAATCAGCCCTTC.

As to this clonotype: The DNA is omitted, as the CDR3 cannot be located on it reliably, and the CDR3 follows TCRdb's listing. This chain joins TRBV7-9 and TRBJ2-3; TRBD1 was called by the table and not checked on the DNA. The CDR3 is 14 residues long, counting both termini. In germline, CDR1 is SEHNR, CDR2 FQNEAQ (reference sequence). This CDR3 reads CAGQGARETQYLCF.

The CDR3 coding sequence is TGTGCCAGCACCCTAGGGAGGACCCCCGCAGAGGCCAACTACTTC. Translated, it gives CASTLGRTPAEANYF. The chain is built from TRBV7-6 and TRBJ2-5; a possible D gene is TRBD2 (6 bases). Germline assignment: CDR1 SGHVS and CDR2 FNYEAQ. V dropped 7 bases and J dropped 14 bases, with 29 bases sitting between them. The CDR3 sequence is 15 residues long.

As for this clonotype: An end of the junction does not agree with germline; a read error may underlie this. The chain couples TRBV7-2 to TRBJ2-1, with D tentatively TRBD2 (5 bases). The CDR3 length is 13 residues. From germline, CDR1 is SGHTA and CDR2 FQGNSA. In DNA, the CDR3 is TGTGCCAGCAGCGTTGAGCGGATCGAGACACACCTCTTC. Translating gives CASSVERIETHLF.

The chain joins TRBV5-1 to TRBJ2-1; 7 nucleotides match TRBD2. This CDR3 has 16 amino acids. Trimming cost V 1 base and J 1 base; bases outside gene matches: 5. CDR1 SGHRS and CDR2 YFSETQ come from the germline V gene. This CDR3 is CASSLQLATSYNEQFF. The CDR3 DNA sequence: TGCGCCAGCAGCTTGCAACTAGCGACTTCCTACAATGAGCAGTTCTTC.

Comment on this clonotype: The junction does not match germline at one end; this may be a read error. The V and J genes are TRBV7-2 and TRBJ2-5; D gene uncertain. The CDR3 has 14 residues. Germline V gene lookup returns CDR1 SGHTA and CDR2 FQGNSA. For the CDR3, the DNA is TGTGCCACCAGCTCCAGGAGCGAGCAAGAGACCCAGTACTTC. Its translation: CATSSRSEQETQYF.

In the case of this clonotype: A junction boundary mismatches the germline segment, possibly from a read error. J is TRBJ2-7 and V is TRBV7-9; TRBD2 is a possible D gene (7 bases). This CDR3 is built from 14 residues. CDR1 and CDR2 from the germline V gene are SEHNR and FQNEAQ (reference sequence). The CDR3 region is CASSLQGGAREQYF. The CDR3 region has the DNA TGTGCCAGCAGCCTACAAGGGGGGGCCCGGGAGCAGTATTTC.

Details on this clonotype: Because the CDR3 is missing its conserved closing phenylalanine or tryptophan, this is likely a read error. Because the CDR3's place on the DNA is in doubt, the DNA is left out and the CDR3 is given as listed by TCRdb. V usage is TRBV7-2 and J usage is TRBJ1-1. CDR1 is SGHTA, CDR2 FQGNSA, per germline. A total of 12 residues make up the CDR3, ends included. The CDR3 sequence: CASRLGGTAAMH.

The chain recombines TRBV20-1 with TRBJ2-7; the match to TRBD2 covers 9 bases. V lost 4 bases to trimming and J lost 3 bases; unmatched junction nucleotides: 7. This CDR3 has 14 amino acids. Germline V lookup: CDR1 DFQATT, CDR2 SNEGSKA (reference sequence). The CDR3 loop is CSAMGLAGNYEQYF. The DNA for the CDR3 is TGCAGTGCTATGGGCCTAGCGGGGAACTACGAGCAGTACTTC.

The chain uses TRBV15 and TRBJ1-6, with unresolved D. Trimming removed 1 base at V and 7 bases at J, with 5 bases between. Germline assignment: CDR1 LNHNV and CDR2 YYDKDF (reference sequence). This CDR3 spans 13 amino acids. This chain's CDR3 is CATSRGGNSPLHF. The DNA of the CDR3 is TGTGCCACCAGCAGAGGGGGAAATTCACCCCTCCACTTT.

The chain joins TRBV5-6 to TRBJ1-1; D is unresolved. Germline CDR1 reads SGHDT; CDR2 reads YYEEEE. The V gene lost 0 bases and the J gene lost 3 bases, with 9 bases spanning the gap. The CDR3 runs to 14 residues. The DNA of the CDR3 is TGTGCCAGCAGCTTGGAGAGGGCGTACACTGAAGCTTTCTTT. Its protein is CASSLERAYTEAFF. The full variable domain, rest sourced from reference TRBV5-6 and TRBJ1-1, is DAGVTQSPTHLIKTRGQQVTLRCSPKSGHDTVSWYQQALGQGPQFIFQYYEEEERQRGNFPDRFSGHQFPNYSSELNVNALLLGDSALYLCASSLERAYTEAFFGQGTRLTVV.

The chain recombines TRBV2 with TRBJ2-3, with TRBD2 matching 7 bases. The ends lost 5 bases at V and 5 bases at J; junction bases unmatched: 7. There are 14 residues in the CDR3. The germline V gene encodes CDR1 SNHLY and CDR2 FYNNEI. This chain's CDR3 is CASSFAGEEDTQYF. DNA of the CDR3: TGTGCCAGCAGTTTTGCGGGGGAAGAAGATACGCAGTATTTT.

Concerning this clonotype: The junction shows a germline mismatch at one end, possibly a read error. This chain links TRBV7-2 with TRBJ2-3; no definite D call. CDR1 is SGHTA, CDR2 FQGNSA, per germline. The CDR3 extends over 14 amino acids. The CDR3 reads CASSAVADPQYYGF. The CDR3 DNA sequence: TGTGCCAGCAGCGCAGTAGCAGATCCCCAGTACTACGGTTTT.

The table lists this clonotype with a few counts. V gene TRBV5-6 combines with J gene TRBJ1-6; the D gene is possibly TRBD1 (6 bases). V lost 0 bases and J lost 9, with 13 bases in between. CDR1 and CDR2 (germline): SGHDT, YYEEEE. This CDR3 spans 15 amino acids. CDR3 coding DNA: TGTGCCAGCAGCTTGGAGAGGGGGATGAGTTCACCCCTCCACTTT. This translates into CASSLERGMSSPLHF.

This clonotype occurred a few times. At one end, the junction sequence differs from germline, possibly due to a read error. The chain carries TRBV5-6 and TRBJ2-3, with unresolved D. The CDR3 totals 13 residues. Looked up from germline, CDR1 is SGHDT and CDR2 is YYEEEE. Here the CDR3 DNA reads TGTGCCAGCGGCTTGGAGAGCGCAGATACGCAGTATTTT. This sequence encodes CASGLESADTQYF.

With respect to this clonotype: Without the conserved terminal phenylalanine or tryptophan, this CDR3 likely stems from a read error. No DNA is shown, since the ends of the CDR3 on it are uncertain; the CDR3 is the one TCRdb lists. This sequence joins TRBV2 and TRBJ2-1; the table's D call, TRBD1, has no DNA check behind it. The germline V gene encodes CDR1 SNHLY and CDR2 FYNNEI. The CDR3 is made up of 16 amino acids, end residues included. The CDR3 is CASGQGGRNGQDVQLV.

The chain couples TRBV11-1 to TRBJ2-7; 11 bases fit TRBD2. Per the germline V gene, CDR1 is SGHAT and CDR2 is FQDESV (reference sequence). The CDR3 spans 16 residues. The V gene end was trimmed by 4 bases and the J gene end by 6 bases; junction bases not matched to a gene: 11. The CDR3 DNA reads as TGTGCCAGCAGCTCCAGAATGGTCGGACTAGCGGGCGAGCAGTACTTC. Protein sequence: CASSSRMVGLAGEQYF.